Below are 29 T cell receptor beta chains sequenced from a single sample in a study of T-cell reconstitution after alpha-beta-depleted transplantation in children. The authors prepared the TCRbeta library with unique molecular identifiers. TCRdb processed the PCR reads anew with MiXCR; each CDR3 protein has one entry. The sample lists approximately 500,000 distinct CDR3 sequences, about 11% seen once, with around 2% in the top ten. This specimen was PBMCs, taken before TCRalphabeta/CD19-depleted stem cell transplant. Receptors originate from a child under 10 years old with inherited bone marrow failure, due to receive a stem cell transplant.

This clonotype was observed at least ten times. The J gene is TRBJ1-1, the V gene TRBV29-1; D not certain. Trimming pared 7 bases from V and 7 bases from J, leaving 10 bases between. Germline V gene sequence: CDR1 SQVTM, CDR2 ANQGSEA. The CDR3 contains 10 residues. The CDR3 loop reads CSAMTGEAFF. The CDR3 DNA reads as TGCAGCGCCATGACGGGTGAAGCTTTCTTT.

At least ten counts were recorded for this clonotype. The chain carries TRBV7-2 and TRBJ2-1; weak D call: TRBD2 (6 bases). V shed 3 bases and J shed 12 bases, with 18 bases lying between them. The CDR3 runs to 14 residues. The V gene's germline CDR1 is SGHTA and CDR2 FQGNSA. The CDR3 bases are TGTGCCAGCAGCTTTGGGCGGGGCAATGGTCGGCAGTTCTTC. Translating gives CASSFGRGNGRQFF.

This clonotype was detected many times. The rearrangement joins TRBV15 to TRBJ2-3; TRBD2 matches at 11 bases. Trimming at V came to 0 bases and at J to 3 bases, leaving 11 bases not matched to a gene. This CDR3 region has 19 residues. Looked up from germline, CDR1 is LNHNV and CDR2 is YYDKDF (reference sequence). Here the CDR3 DNA reads TGTGCCACCAGCAGAGATCCCCCCCTACTAGCGGGGGAGACAGATACGCAGTATTTT. Its translation is CATSRDPPLLAGETDTQYF. Combining the CDR3 with reference TRBV15 and TRBJ2-3 gives the whole variable domain DAMVIQNPRYQVTQFGKPVTLSCSQTLNHNVMYWYQQKSSQAPKLLFHYYDKDFNNEADTPDNFQSRRPNTSFCFLDIRSPGLGDTAMYLCATSRDPPLLAGETDTQYFGPGTRLTVL.

This clonotype was seen just once. The CDR3 reads CASSSPGSYTGELFF. In DNA form, the CDR3 reads TGTGCCAGCAGCTCCCCCGGGAGCTACACCGGGGAGCTGTTTTTT. The chain joins TRBV5-4 to TRBJ2-2; tentative D call: TRBD2 (6 bases). Germline V gene sequence: CDR1 SGHNT, CDR2 YYREEE (reference sequence). V shed 3 bases and J shed 3 bases, with 12 bases lying between them. The CDR3 spans 15 residues.

This clonotype was observed many times. The chain joins TRBV7-9 to TRBJ2-1, with TRBD2 identical over 7 bases. This CDR3 region has 15 residues. The V gene's germline CDR1 is SEHNR and CDR2 FQNEAQ (reference sequence). V shed 5 bases, J shed 1 base, and the junction held 5 bases outside the gene matches. Written as DNA, the CDR3 is TGTGCCAGCAGCCCGAGCGGGGTTTCCTACAATGAGCAGTTCTTC. It specifies CASSPSGVSYNEQFF.

This sequence joins TRBV30 and TRBJ2-5, with a tentative D call TRBD2 (7 bases). Germline V gives CDR1 GTSNPN, CDR2 SVGIG (reference sequence). CDR3 length equals 11 residues. V was clipped by 5 bases and J by 10 bases, with 14 bases between them. CDR3 residues: CAWGGGWGQYF. In DNA form, the CDR3 reads TGTGCCTGGGGGGGGGGCTGGGGCCAGTACTTC.

Concerning this clonotype: A much larger clonotype is one base distant, so this may be a read error. The chain links TRBV2 to TRBJ2-3, with D perhaps matching TRBD1 (6 bases). This CDR3 spans 14 amino acids. Between the trimmed V and J ends, which lost 7 bases and 4 bases, there was a span of 15 bases. Germline V lookup: CDR1 SNHLY, CDR2 FYNNEI. The CDR3 sequence is CASKGDPGPDTQYF. CDR3 in DNA: TGTGCCAGCAAGGGGGACCCCGGCCCAGATACGCAGTATTTT.

Ten or more counts support this clonotype. This chain joins TRBV29-1 and TRBJ1-1, with 9 nucleotides matching TRBD1. The CDR3 is made up of 13 amino acids. Germline V CDR1 and CDR2: SQVTM, ANQGSEA. After removal of 1 base from V and 4 bases from J, the junction contained 1 base not matched to a gene. In nucleotides, the CDR3 is TGCAGCGTTGAAGGACAGGGGGGCACTGAAGCTTTCTTT. Protein sequence: CSVEGQGGTEAFF.

This chain connects TRBV20-1 to TRBJ2-2, with D maybe TRBD1 (6 bases). Germline values: CDR1 DFQATT, CDR2 SNEGSKA (reference sequence). The CDR3 totals 14 residues. The V end was cut by 3 bases, the J end by 0 bases, with 8 bases between. This chain's CDR3 is CSASQGTNTGELFF. Here the CDR3 DNA reads TGCAGTGCTAGTCAGGGGACGAACACCGGGGAGCTGTTTTTT.

This clonotype has just a few counts. This rearrangement joins TRBV12-5 to TRBJ2-7; D is undetermined. This CDR3 has 16 residues. Germline values: CDR1 LGHNT, CDR2 FRNRAP. The V end lost 7 bases, the J end lost 10 bases, and 29 bases lay between the germline ends. The CDR3, as DNA: TGTGCTAGTGCTTTTGGTACCCCCACCCTAGGTTATGAACAGTACTTC. This sequence encodes CASAFGTPTLGYEQYF. Combining the CDR3 with reference TRBV12-5 and TRBJ2-7 gives the whole variable domain DARVTQTPRHKVTEMGQEVTMRCQPILGHNTVFWYRQTMMQGLELLAYFRNRAPLDDSGMPKDRFSAEMPDATLATLKIQPSEPRDSAVYFCASAFGTPTLGYEQYFGPGTRLTVT.

Comment on this clonotype: A read error may account for a junction end that differs from germline. V usage is TRBV28 and J usage is TRBJ1-2; TRBD1 is a possible D gene (5 bases). Per the germline V gene, CDR1 is MDHEN and CDR2 is SYDVKM. The CDR3 runs 14 residues. The CDR3 loop reads CAISLGHGLHGYTF. CDR3 nucleotide sequence: TGTGCCATCAGTCTAGGACACGGCCTCCATGGCTACACCTTC.

This clonotype was seen ten or more times. The chain uses TRBV6-2 or TRBV6-3 and TRBJ2-1; 9 nucleotides match TRBD2. In germline, CDR1 is MNHEY, CDR2 SVGEGT. The CDR3 has 15 amino acids. V was pared by 7 bases and J by 4 bases, with 8 bases of the junction left unmatched. The chain's CDR3 is CASIPRLAEYNEQFF. CDR3 in DNA: TGTGCCAGCATACCAAGACTAGCGGAGTACAATGAGCAGTTCTTC.

This clonotype was detected ten times or more. The chain is built from TRBV5-1 and TRBJ2-6; no clear D. CDR1 and CDR2 from the germline V gene are SGHRS and YFSETQ. The V end was cut by 1 base, the J end by 4 bases, with 9 bases between. This CDR3 has 15 amino acids. CDR3 residues: CASSLPADGANVLTF. CDR3 nucleotides: TGCGCCAGCAGCTTGCCGGCGGACGGGGCCAACGTCCTGACTTTC.

This clonotype was seen at least ten times. The chain joins TRBV27 to TRBJ1-2; 7 bases line up with TRBD1. The trim removed 1 base at V and 8 bases at J, leaving 7 bases unmatched. The CDR3 consists of 14 residues. In germline, CDR1 is MNHEY, CDR2 SMNVEV (reference sequence). In nucleotides, the CDR3 is TGTGCCAGCAGTTTATATCCCAGGGGGACCGGCTACACCTTC. It encodes CASSLYPRGTGYTF.

At least ten counts were recorded for this clonotype. This rearrangement joins TRBV5-1 to TRBJ1-1; weak D call: TRBD1 (5 bases). Germline V lookup: CDR1 SGHRS, CDR2 YFSETQ. V lost 4 bases and J lost 0, with 10 bases in between. This CDR3 is 14 amino acids long. This chain's CDR3 is CASSTDTMNTEAFF. The DNA for the CDR3 is TGCGCCAGCAGCACGGACACTATGAACACTGAAGCTTTCTTT.

The chain employs TRBV20-1 and TRBJ2-1; TRBD2 aligns across 11 bases. Germline values: CDR1 DFQATT, CDR2 SNEGSKA (reference sequence). The CDR3 contains 16 residues. V lost 6 bases, J lost 0 bases, and 7 bases stayed unmatched. CDR3 coding DNA: TGCAGTGCCGCTAGCGGGGGGTATCTCTCCTACAATGAGCAGTTCTTC. Encoded protein: CSAASGGYLSYNEQFF.

Ten or more counts support this clonotype. The chain employs TRBV6-1 and TRBJ2-7, with a possible D match to TRBD2 (5 bases). The CDR3 runs to 16 residues. Germline CDR1 MNHNS, CDR2 SASEGT. The germline V and J ends were trimmed by 4 bases and 0 bases, with 16 bases remaining between them. Written as DNA, the CDR3 is TGTGCCAGCAGTGCCTCGGGAAGACGGGGCTCCTACGAGCAGTACTTC. This gives the protein CASSASGRRGSYEQYF.

This clonotype has only a few counts. The chain carries TRBV5-1 and TRBJ2-3; D unclear. V gave up 0 bases and J gave up 2 bases, with 13 bases separating them. Germline V gene sequence: CDR1 SGHRS, CDR2 YFSETQ. This CDR3 is 16 amino acids long. CDR3 protein: CASSLDPDRFTDTQYF. DNA for the CDR3: TGCGCCAGCAGCTTGGATCCCGACCGATTCACAGATACGCAGTATTTT.

This clonotype was observed at least ten times. J is TRBJ2-1 and V is TRBV7-8, with TRBD2 as a possible D gene (7 bases). Trimming pared 5 bases from V and 9 bases from J, leaving 29 bases between. This CDR3 region has 18 residues. From germline, CDR1 is SGHVS and CDR2 FQNEAQ. The CDR3 protein is CASSPLLGRGGPGGEQFF. CDR3 nucleotide sequence: TGTGCCAGCAGCCCTCTATTGGGAAGAGGGGGGCCGGGGGGTGAGCAGTTCTTC.

This clonotype was counted ten times or more. This rearrangement joins TRBV12-3 or TRBV12-4 to TRBJ2-6; the D is unclear. The germline V and J ends were trimmed by 4 bases and 5 bases, with 6 bases remaining between them. The CDR3 loop spans 13 amino acids. CDR3 sequence: CASSSERANVLTF. In DNA, the CDR3 is TGTGCCAGCAGTTCTGAGAGGGCCAACGTCCTGACTTTC.

This clonotype was detected ten times or more. The chain employs TRBV28 and TRBJ2-7; 10 bases line up with TRBD1. This CDR3 has 15 amino acids. Germline V CDR1 and CDR2: MDHEN, SYDVKM. V was pared by 8 bases and J by 3 bases, with 10 bases of the junction left unmatched. For the CDR3, the DNA is TGTGCCAGCCACTCCGGGACAGGGGCGCACTACGAGCAGTACTTC. This translates into CASHSGTGAHYEQYF.

This clonotype was observed at least ten times. This chain connects TRBV30 to TRBJ2-1; 11 bases align to TRBD2. V shed 2 bases, J shed 7 bases, and the junction held 7 bases outside the gene matches. The V gene's germline CDR1 is GTSNPN and CDR2 SVGIG (reference sequence). The CDR3 spans 15 residues. The CDR3 nucleotides are TGTGCCTGGAGTTATCTAGCGGGAGGCCCAAATGAGCAGTTCTTC. Protein product: CAWSYLAGGPNEQFF. The full variable domain, completed using reference TRBV30 and TRBJ2-1, is SQTIHQWPATLVQPVGSPLSLECTVEGTSNPNLYWYRQAAGRGLQLLFYSVGIGQISSEVPQNLSASRPQDRQFILSSKKLLLSDSGFYLCAWSYLAGGPNEQFFGPGTRLTVL.

This clonotype was observed at least ten times. The chain recombines TRBV5-1 with TRBJ2-3, with no clear D. From germline, CDR1 is SGHRS and CDR2 YFSETQ. The germline V and J ends were trimmed by 2 bases and 4 bases, with 8 bases remaining between them. CDR3 length: 13 amino acids. The CDR3 is CASSFNSPDTQYF. The CDR3 nucleotides are TGCGCCAGCAGCTTTAACTCCCCAGATACGCAGTATTTT.

In the case of this clonotype: This could be a read error, since a much larger clone is one nucleotide away. V and J are TRBV12-3 or TRBV12-4 and TRBJ2-1; TRBD2 agrees at 7 bases. The CDR3 totals 15 residues. In DNA, the CDR3 is TGTGCCAGCAGTTTGAACCTAGCGGCCTACAATCAGCAGTTCTTC. The encoded protein is CASSLNLAAYNQQFF.

The V gene is TRBV6-4, the J gene TRBJ2-3, with 13 bases identical to TRBD2. The junction had 23 bases not matched to a gene; V was cut back by 5 bases and J by 0 bases. The CDR3 loop spans 23 amino acids. Germline CDR1 reads MRHNA; CDR2 reads SNTAGT. The CDR3 DNA reads TGTGCCAGCAGTCCCATTTGGGGGGCGAGAGGACTAGCGGGAGATTCTAGCACAGATACGCAGTATTTT. Its protein is CASSPIWGARGLAGDSSTDTQYF.

This clonotype appeared a few times. CDR3 sequence reads: CATSRGADGGGYTF. In nucleotides, the CDR3 is TGTGCCACCAGCAGAGGAGCCGATGGGGGTGGCTACACCTTC. The V call is TRBV15, the J call TRBJ1-2; D perhaps matches TRBD1 (5 bases). V lost 1 base to trimming and J lost 7 bases, with 13 bases between them. This CDR3 is 14 amino acids long. Germline V gene data show CDR1 as LNHNV and CDR2 as YYDKDF (reference sequence).

Ten or more counts support this clonotype. The chain joins TRBV7-2 to TRBJ2-7, with D tentatively TRBD1 (5 bases). Trimming shortened V by 4 bases and J by 1 base, and 8 bases separated the two germline ends. The CDR3 has 13 amino acids. The germline V gene encodes CDR1 SGHTA and CDR2 FQGNSA. The CDR3 protein is CASSYGHSYEQYF. As DNA, the CDR3 is TGTGCCAGCAGCTACGGACATTCCTACGAGCAGTACTTC.

This clonotype showed up many times. The gene calls are TRBV12-3 or TRBV12-4 and TRBJ1-2; D might be TRBD1 (5 bases). The CDR3 contains 17 residues. Trimming stripped 6 bases from V and 5 bases from J, with 25 bases between. In DNA form, the CDR3 reads TGTGCCAGCAGACTCGCGGACTATCAGGGAGATTGGTATGGCTACACCTTC. Translated: CASRLADYQGDWYGYTF.

CDR3 in DNA: TGCGCCAGCAGCCAAGATATAGCGGGAGGGCTTTACGAGCAGTACTTC. Residues: CASSQDIAGGLYEQYF. The chain has TRBV4-1 and TRBJ2-7; 11 nucleotides match TRBD2. The V gene's germline CDR1 is MGHRA and CDR2 YSYEKL. This CDR3 has 16 residues. Trimming took 0 bases from V and 4 from J; bases not matched to a gene: 5.